Reported below is one TCR beta chain. The data were produced by immunoSEQ multiplex PCR, yet TCRdb's version contains in-frame clones alone and is incomplete. The table includes about 74,000 clones, 70% to 90% detected once. Trimming pared 1 base from V and 4 bases from J, leaving 8 bases between. The CDR3 has 13 residues. Germline values: CDR1 GTSNPN, CDR2 SVGIG (reference sequence). This specimen comes from a study of technical replicates of blood from a few donors. Sequenced sample: T cells isolated from PBMCs. This chain connects TRBV30 to TRBJ1-5; tentatively, D is TRBD1 (5 bases). The TCR sequence derives from a human donor in good health. CDR3 bases: TGTGCCTGGAGTGGGCAGGGTAATCAGCCCCAGCATTTT. It yields the protein CAWSGQGNQPQHF.